These T cell receptor beta chains were read from a single sample in a study of T cell changes during pregnancy in multiple sclerosis. Measured with immunoSEQ multiplex PCR; TCRdb has only the in-frame clones, and not every one. Among 21,000 or so clones listed, about 87% were seen once. The sample in question was CD8+ T cells from peripheral blood mononuclear cells, obtained in the second trimester of pregnancy. These receptors came from a female donor in good health, enrolled as a control in a pregnancy study. Each CDR3 is given with its conserved first and last residue. D genes are given only for firm matches. Some rows mark clone size as missing; the rest say once, few, many or name a class of expanded clone.

TRBJ2-7 NA TRBV15 NA CATSRDVGDEQYF TGTGCCACCAGCAGAGATGTCGGGGACGAGCAGTACTTC
TRBJ2-7 NA TRBV29-1 TRBD2 CSVEVAGGQQYF TGCAGCGTTGAGGTTGCGGGGGGCCAACAGTACTTC
TRBJ2-7 NA TRBV6-5 TRBD2 CASSYPSAGGPYEQYF TGTGCCAGCAGTTACCCTTCAGCGGGAGGACCTTACGAGCAGTACTTC
TRBJ1-4 NA TRBV5-1 NA CASSSQSATNEKLFF TGCGCCAGCAGCTCACAGTCAGCAACTAATGAAAAACTGTTTTTT
TRBJ2-3 NA TRBV28 TRBD1 CASSPRTGPGSQYF TGTGCCAGCAGTCCCCGGACAGGTCCAGGGTCGCAGTATTTT
TRBJ1-4 NA TRBV7-9 TRBD1 CASSLRDRGNEKLFF TGTGCCAGCAGCCTCCGGGACAGGGGGAATGAAAAACTGTTTTTT
TRBJ2-1 NA TRBV7-6 TRBD2 CASRQTSGGANEQFF TGTGCCAGCAGACAGACTAGCGGGGGGGCAAATGAGCAGTTCTTC
TRBJ1-4 once TRBV28 NA CASSPPRDANEKLFF TGTGCCAGCAGTCCCCCCCGGGATGCTAATGAAAAACTGTTTTTT
TRBJ2-3 once TRBV18 TRBD1 CASSPYGQGSPDTQYF TGTGCCAGCTCACCGTACGGACAGGGCAGCCCAGATACGCAGTATTTT
TRBJ2-6 few TRBV6-1 NA CASSEAQGGANVLTF TGTGCCAGCAGTGAAGCACAGGGTGGGGCCAACGTCCTGACTTTC
TRBJ2-1 NA TRBV11-2 TRBD2 CASSLRAGGYNEQFF TGTGCCAGCAGCTTACGAGCGGGAGGTTACAATGAGCAGTTCTTC
TRBJ1-1 NA TRBV4-3 NA CASSPAGKWGTEAFF TGCGCCAGCAGCCCTGCGGGGAAATGGGGCACTGAAGCTTTCTTT
TRBJ1-1 NA TRBV19 TRBD1 CASSPYPGGEAFF TGTGCCAGTAGTCCTTACCCAGGGGGAGAAGCTTTCTTT
TRBJ1-2 once TRBV10-3 TRBD1 CAISEEGTAYYGYTF TGTGCCATCAGTGAGGAAGGGACAGCCTACTATGGCTACACCTTC
TRBJ1-2 NA TRBV7-9 NA CASSLIGGAHGYTF TGTGCCAGCAGCTTAATTGGCGGGGCTCACGGCTACACCTTC
TRBJ2-1 NA TRBV2 TRBD2 CASSDATSGGPGNEQFF TGTGCCAGCAGTGACGCTACTAGCGGGGGGCCGGGAAATGAGCAGTTCTTC
TRBJ2-2 NA TRBV11-3 TRBD1 CASSTRQGAKTGELFF TGTGCCAGCAGCACCCGACAGGGGGCGAAAACCGGGGAGCTGTTTTTT
TRBJ2-3 NA TRBV27 NA CASSLGLTDTQYF TGTGCCAGCAGTTTAGGACTTACAGATACGCAGTATTTT
TRBJ1-2 NA TRBV7-9 TRBD1 CASSYEGTESNYGYTF TGTGCCAGCAGCTACGAAGGGACAGAAAGTAACTATGGCTACACCTTC
TRBJ1-2 NA TRBV29-1 NA CSVRGLGNYGYTF TGCAGCGTTAGGGGACTGGGTAACTATGGCTACACCTTC
TRBJ2-6 NA TRBV5-1 TRBD1 CASSLVGTVISGANVLTF TGCGCCAGCAGCTTGGTGGGGACAGTAATATCCGGGGCCAACGTCCTGACTTTC
TRBJ2-6 NA TRBV6-4 NA CASSDSPLSGANVLTF TGTGCCAGCAGTGACAGCCCTCTCTCTGGGGCCAACGTCCTGACTTTC
TRBJ2-1 NA TRBV4-2 TRBD2 CASSQDSGGANEQFF TGTGCCAGCAGCCAAGATAGCGGGGGGGCCAATGAGCAGTTCTTC